What follows describes a single TCR beta chain. Researchers ran the PCR with 60 Vbeta and 13 Jbeta primers. Clones were read by immunoSEQ multiplex PCR, and TCRdb kept only the in-frame ones, dropping some. The table has about 130,000 clones, roughly 70% seen once. J was trimmed by 0 bases and V by 7 bases; bases with no gene match: 9. Germline CDR1 reads GTSNPN; CDR2 reads SVGIG (reference sequence). The CDR3 length is 16 residues. The data belong to a study of cytomegalovirus exposure and HLA in healthy donors. This rearrangement joins TRBV30 to TRBJ2-2, with TRBD1 matching 9 bases. The source material was PBMCs. This clonotype was sampled from a man aged 40-49 years in good health and CMV-seronegative. The CDR3 loop reads CASRRDRETNTGELFF. The CDR3 DNA follows: TGTGCCTCCCGAAGGGACAGGGAGACGAACACCGGGGAGCTGTTTTTT.